The rows below give T cell receptor beta chains drawn from one sample of a study of memory CD8 T cells in hepatitis C reinfection. Produced via immunoSEQ multiplex PCR; TCRdb's table is partial and in-frame only. The sample lists around 45,000 clones; around nine tenths were seen once. Specimen: naive CD8+ T cells sorted from blood. All receptors derive from a man younger than 35 with hepatitis C virus infection. Each CDR3 is given without its conserved first and last residue. The order of the fields is CDR3 protein, CDR3 length, V gene, D gene, J gene. D genes are given only for firm matches.

ASSPTSGIEQF 11 TRBV5-4 TRBD2 TRBJ2-1
ASSPTGGSSYNEQF 14 TRBV7-9 TRBD1 TRBJ2-1
ASSMMERGGETQY 13 TRBV19 TRBD2 TRBJ2-5
AISVGTAQETQY 12 TRBV10-3 TRBD1 TRBJ2-5
ASSQEGRVGNTGELF 15 TRBV4-1 - TRBJ2-2
ASSVATWTGVETQY 14 TRBV9 TRBD1 TRBJ2-5
ASSSKNTEAF 10 TRBV18 - TRBJ1-1
ASSWGQSSSYGYT 13 TRBV7-9 TRBD1 TRBJ1-2
ASSPRQGSSNYGYT 14 TRBV4-1 TRBD1 TRBJ1-2
AWSRSGRNTGELF 13 TRBV30 - TRBJ2-2
ASSQVQGSATEAF 13 TRBV4-1 - TRBJ1-1
ATSRDRAQPQH 11 TRBV15 - TRBJ1-5
ASSAGENQPQH 11 TRBV6-5 - TRBJ1-5
ASSLTGNYEQY 11 TRBV27 - TRBJ2-7
ASSQQGYEQF 10 TRBV4-1 - TRBJ2-1
ASNFDRYSNQPQH 13 TRBV6-5 - TRBJ1-5
SVTGTGYNEQF 11 TRBV29-1 TRBD1 TRBJ2-1
AISLSGGSGANVLT 14 TRBV10-3 TRBD2 TRBJ2-6
ASRADPSSGNTIY 13 TRBV2 - TRBJ1-3
ASSFTAFTYEQY 12 TRBV5-5 - TRBJ2-7
ATSRMTGSEQF 11 TRBV15 TRBD1 TRBJ2-1
ASSLLGRGPLELF 13 TRBV28 TRBD1 TRBJ1-4
SFLVETDTQY 10 TRBV29-1 - TRBJ2-3
ASSFSGGFDEQF 12 TRBV5-5 TRBD2 TRBJ2-1
ASGLVGRVGGYT 12 TRBV12-5 - TRBJ1-2
ASSRESGELF 10 TRBV5-6 - TRBJ2-2
ASSHDPEGGEKLF 13 TRBV6-6 - TRBJ1-4
ASSVDPDTHNEQF 13 TRBV9 - TRBJ2-1
ASSVEGYSGNTIY 13 TRBV7-2 - TRBJ1-3
ASGGGSYNEQF 11 TRBV28 - TRBJ2-1
ASKAGVAETGELF 13 TRBV6-5 TRBD2 TRBJ2-2
ASSLAAGQGSYEQY 14 TRBV7-9 TRBD1 TRBJ2-7
SVPWQGNYNEQF 12 TRBV29-1 - TRBJ2-1
ASSDPTGGNTEAF 13 TRBV7-2 TRBD1 TRBJ1-1
ASSLDPSWETQY 12 TRBV7-2 - TRBJ2-5
ASSHRGVVGNTIY 13 TRBV4-1 - TRBJ1-3
ASSLPPGLGEDTQY 14 TRBV27 TRBD2 TRBJ2-3
ASSLSAGNSLNEQF 14 TRBV27 - TRBJ2-1
ASSLGPSGEANTGELF 16 TRBV11-3 - TRBJ2-2
AISDQGSTDTQY 12 TRBV10-3 - TRBJ2-3
ASSIRQGLAKNIQY 14 TRBV19 TRBD1 TRBJ2-4
ASSPRDRSPYEQY 13 TRBV9 TRBD1 TRBJ2-7
ASSATSGGAHGGELF 15 TRBV6-1 TRBD2 TRBJ2-2
ASSHGTGTVEQY 12 TRBV4-1 TRBD1 TRBJ2-7
ASSQVGQGNPGELF 14 TRBV4-3 TRBD1 TRBJ2-2
ASSQEDSSGNTIY 13 TRBV4-1 - TRBJ1-3
ASSEAREQGTEAF 13 TRBV7-9 - TRBJ1-1
ATGLGRNTEAF 11 TRBV19 - TRBJ1-1
ASSIVGGAEELF 12 TRBV19 - TRBJ2-2
ASSAEGQVTDTQY 13 TRBV6-1 TRBD1 TRBJ2-3
ASSFSGGARNEQF 13 TRBV7-2 TRBD2 TRBJ2-1
ASSLLEGTSKYEQY 14 TRBV28 - -
ASSSGLAGVEEQY 13 TRBV5-4 TRBD2 TRBJ2-7
ASTHRGGETQY 11 TRBV7-9 - TRBJ2-5
ASSPSLTSGVANPSTDTQY 19 TRBV27 TRBD2 TRBJ2-3
ASSILSGEGPLAGELF 16 TRBV19 - TRBJ2-2
ASSSNRENGGANVLT 15 TRBV7-9 - TRBJ2-6
ASSVVDSMPDTQY 13 TRBV9 - TRBJ2-3